Each of the 4 T cell receptor beta chains below was sequenced from the same sample in a study of OX40 agonist ivuxolimab in advanced cancers. Assay: immunoSEQ multiplex PCR; the TCRdb copy retains only in-frame clones and omits some. This table holds more than 85,000 clones, 87% found once. The specimen was CD4+ or CD8+ T cells sorted from blood, collected in a trial of the OX40 agonist ivuxolimab. These receptors were taken from an adult with an advanced solid tumor such as melanoma, head and neck, liver or kidney cancer.

V usage is TRBV2 and J usage is TRBJ2-1, with 10 bases aligning to TRBD1. The CDR3 consists of 14 residues. Germline V gives CDR1 SNHLY, CDR2 FYNNEI. V trimming: 6 bases; J trimming: 8 bases; junction bases outside the gene matches: 7. The CDR3 nucleotides are TGTGCCAGCAGGTCGACAGGGGGCACGGATGAGCAGTTCTTC. This translates into CASRSTGGTDEQFF. The full variable domain, with the rest looked up from reference TRBV2 and TRBJ2-1, is EPEVTQTPSHQVTQMGQEVILRCVPISNHLYFYWYRQILGQKVEFLVSFYNNEISEKSEIFDDQFSVERPDGSNFTLKIRSTKLEDSAMYFCASRSTGGTDEQFFGPGTRLTVL.

The J gene is TRBJ2-3, the V gene TRBV9; D perhaps matches TRBD2 (6 bases). Trimming shortened V by 4 bases and J by 3 bases, and 12 bases separated the two germline ends. This CDR3 spans 14 amino acids. Germline lookup yields CDR1 SGDLS and CDR2 YYNGEE. For the CDR3, the DNA is TGTGCCAGCAGCTCGCGGGGTCGGACAGATACGCAGTATTTT. Translation gives CASSSRGRTDTQYF. The whole variable domain, remainder taken from reference TRBV9 and TRBJ2-3, is DSGVTQTPKHLITATGQRVTLRCSPRSGDLSVYWYQQSLDQGLQFLIQYYNGEERAKGNILERFSAQQFPDLHSELNLSSLELGDSALYFCASSSRGRTDTQYFGPGTRLTVL.

Here the CDR3 DNA reads TGTGCCAGCAGGGAACAGGGGATAGTCAACTATGGCTACACCTTC. Amino acid sequence: CASREQGIVNYGYTF. The V gene is TRBV6-5, the J gene TRBJ1-2; TRBD1 matches 7 bases. After removal of 6 bases from V and 2 bases from J, the junction contained 9 bases not matched to a gene. Germline V gene sequence: CDR1 MNHEY, CDR2 SVGAGI. CDR3 length: 15 amino acids.

V is TRBV5-1 and J is TRBJ1-4; 9 positions agree with TRBD1. The CDR3 is 16 amino acids. Germline loops: CDR1 SGHRS, CDR2 YFSETQ. Trimming cost V 3 bases and J 8 bases; bases outside gene matches: 11. CDR3 in DNA: TGCGCCAGCAGCTACTCCCCCGGGACAGGGTACGAAAAACTGTTTTTT. Its protein product is CASSYSPGTGYEKLFF. The entire variable domain, with the rest obtained from reference TRBV5-1 and TRBJ1-4, is as follows: KAGVTQTPRYLIKTRGQQVTLSCSPISGHRSVSWYQQTPGQGLQFLFEYFSETQRNKGNFPGRFSGRQFSNSRSEMNVSTLELGDSALYLCASSYSPGTGYEKLFFGSGTQLSVL.